Listed here are 19 T cell receptor beta chains from one sample, sequenced in a study of OX40 agonist ivuxolimab in advanced cancers. Sequenced by immunoSEQ multiplex PCR; TCRdb stores in-frame clones only, minus some. There are roughly 35,000 clones in the sample; approximately 79% occur only once, and under 2% lies in the top ten. Sequenced material: CD4+ or CD8+ T cells sorted from blood, taken in a trial of the OX40 agonist ivuxolimab. The receptor source for this set is an adult with an advanced solid tumor such as melanoma, head and neck, liver or kidney cancer.

This chain joins TRBV11-2 and TRBJ1-2; D uncertain. V lost 5 bases and J lost 4, with 20 bases in between. The CDR3 is 16 residues long. Germline CDR1 is SGHAT and CDR2 is FQNNGV. The CDR3 loop reads CASSLTNSGDIYGYTF. DNA of the CDR3: TGTGCCAGCAGCCTAACAAACAGTGGGGATATCTATGGCTACACCTTC.

The CDR3 bases are TGTGCCAGCAGCCGTGGGTGGAGCTCTGGAAACACCATATATTTT. It encodes CASSRGWSSGNTIYF. The J gene is TRBJ1-3, the V gene TRBV7-2; D unresolved. Germline V gene data show CDR1 as SGHTA and CDR2 as FQGNSA. CDR3 length: 15 residues. Trimming took 5 bases from V and 0 from J, leaving 11 bases between them.

This sequence joins TRBV19 and TRBJ1-2, with D perhaps TRBD1 (6 bases). Germline V CDR1 and CDR2: LNHDA, SQIVND (reference sequence). V shed 5 bases and J shed 7 bases, with 14 bases lying between them. This CDR3 region has 13 residues. Here the CDR3 DNA reads TGTGCCAGTAGTCCACAGGGAGGGCGTGGCTACACCTTC. Encoded protein: CASSPQGGRGYTF.

Points on this clone: Other nucleotide sequences in the sample specify the same CDR3. J is TRBJ2-1 and V is TRBV5-1; D gene uncertain. Looked up from germline, CDR1 is SGHRS and CDR2 is YFSETQ. This CDR3 has 15 amino acids. Trimming cost V 0 bases and J 0 bases, with 7 bases left between them. The CDR3 loop is CASSLVGSSYNEQFF. The DNA for the CDR3 is TGCGCCAGCAGCTTGGTAGGTAGCTCCTACAATGAGCAGTTCTTC. Based on the CDR3 plus reference TRBV5-1 and TRBJ2-1, the full variable domain is KAGVTQTPRYLIKTRGQQVTLSCSPISGHRSVSWYQQTPGQGLQFLFEYFSETQRNKGNFPGRFSGRQFSNSRSEMNVSTLELGDSALYLCASSLVGSSYNEQFFGPGTRLTVL.

This clone was counted once. V and J are TRBV6-5 and TRBJ2-1; maybe TRBD1 (6 bases). The CDR3 extends over 14 amino acids. Germline V gene data show CDR1 as MNHEY and CDR2 as SVGAGI. V lost 6 bases and J 9 bases, leaving 18 bases between the germline ends. CDR3 loop: CASRPGQLGGEQFF. Here the CDR3 DNA reads TGTGCCAGCAGGCCCGGACAGTTGGGTGGTGAGCAGTTCTTC.

This rearrangement joins TRBV6-5 to TRBJ2-2; D is perhaps TRBD1 (5 bases). The V end was cut by 7 bases, the J end by 3 bases, with 12 bases between. The CDR3 totals 14 residues. Germline loops: CDR1 MNHEY, CDR2 SVGAGI. CDR3 nucleotides: TGTGCCAGCATGGGGCCCGGCTACACCGGGGAGCTGTTTTTT. It codes for CASMGPGYTGELFF.

The chain has TRBV4-3 and TRBJ2-1; no clear D. V dropped 0 bases and J dropped 7 bases, with 13 bases sitting between them. The germline V gene encodes CDR1 LGHNA and CDR2 YSLEER. The CDR3 length is 15 residues. The CDR3 loop reads CASSQEMVSWNEQFF. The CDR3 DNA reads TGCGCCAGCAGCCAAGAAATGGTTAGCTGGAATGAGCAGTTCTTC.

V is TRBV6-1 and J is TRBJ1-6; possible D gene TRBD1, 5 bases. This CDR3 is built from 16 residues. Germline V CDR1 and CDR2: MNHNS, SASEGT. The germline V and J ends were trimmed by 4 bases and 3 bases, with 13 bases remaining between them. In nucleotides, the CDR3 is TGTGCCAGCAGTGGGGATGGGACCCGCTATAATTCACCCCTCCACTTT. Encoded protein: CASSGDGTRYNSPLHF.

The chain employs TRBV6-5 and TRBJ2-7, with a tentative D call TRBD2 (5 bases). V lost 5 bases and J 0 bases, leaving 14 bases between the germline ends. Per the germline V gene, CDR1 is MNHEY and CDR2 is SVGAGI. The CDR3 spans 15 residues. CDR3 protein: CASSPYSGGSYEQYF. The CDR3 coding sequence is TGTGCCAGCAGTCCCTATTCAGGAGGCTCCTACGAGCAGTACTTC.

In its sample, this clone ranks as medium-sized. The chain uses TRBV6-5 and TRBJ2-1; D is ambiguous. Germline V lookup: CDR1 MNHEY, CDR2 SVGAGI. V was pared by 2 bases and J by 9 bases, with 5 bases between. The CDR3 consists of 11 residues. In DNA, the CDR3 is TGTGCCAGCAGTTACCTTGTTGAGCAGTTCTTC. As protein: CASSYLVEQFF.

This clone showed up just a few times. The chain is built from TRBV4-3 and TRBJ2-3; 9 nucleotides match TRBD2. After removal of 0 bases from V and 0 bases from J, the junction contained 10 bases not matched to a gene. Germline-derived CDR1 and CDR2 are LGHNA and YSLEER. CDR3 size: 19 residues. CDR3 DNA sequence: TGCGCCAGCAGCCAAGAAGGTGGTAGCGGGGGCGCAAGCACAGATACGCAGTATTTT. Translation gives CASSQEGGSGGASTDTQYF.

The chain has TRBV6-6 and TRBJ1-2; D is perhaps TRBD1 (6 bases). The CDR3 is made up of 13 amino acids. V was shortened by 6 bases and J by 5 bases, with 13 bases between the two germline ends. Germline CDR1 reads MNHNY; CDR2 reads SVGAGI (reference sequence). As DNA, the CDR3 is TGTGCCAGCAGGATCGACAGGCAATATGGCTACACCTTC. Translating gives CASRIDRQYGYTF.

V usage is TRBV29-1 and J usage is TRBJ1-2; tentative D call: TRBD1 (6 bases). The CDR3 length is 12 residues. From germline, CDR1 is SQVTM and CDR2 ANQGSEA. Trimming left V 5 bases short and J 3 bases short, with 10 bases between. The CDR3 loop reads CSVYRVDYGYTF. The CDR3 DNA reads TGCAGCGTTTACAGGGTGGACTATGGCTACACCTTC.

The CDR3 coding sequence is TGTGCCAGCTCTGTTGGTAACTCTGGGGCCAACGTCCTGACTTTC. Its translation: CASSVGNSGANVLTF. The V gene is TRBV6-1, the J gene TRBJ2-6, with D uncertain. CDR3 length equals 15 residues. The V gene's germline CDR1 is MNHNS and CDR2 SASEGT. V shed 8 bases and J shed 0 bases, with 11 bases lying between them.

This chain uses TRBV6-1 with TRBJ2-4; 7 nucleotides align to TRBD1. The CDR3 is 13 amino acids. J was trimmed by 15 bases and V by 0 bases; bases with no gene match: 8. Germline-derived CDR1 and CDR2 are MNHNS and SASEGT. The CDR3 region has the DNA TGTGCCAGCAGTGAAGCGCGACAGGGCACTCGGTACTTC. Translating it yields CASSEARQGTRYF.

The chain is built from TRBV9 and TRBJ2-7; D is possibly TRBD2 (6 bases). Trimming shortened V by 0 bases and J by 0 bases, and 10 bases separated the two germline ends. The CDR3 spans 15 residues. Germline-derived CDR1 and CDR2 are SGDLS and YYNGEE. The CDR3 region has the DNA TGTGCCAGCAGCGTAGAGGAGGGTAGCTCCTACGAGCAGTACTTC. As protein: CASSVEEGSSYEQYF.

This clone was seen only once. The V and J genes are TRBV19 and TRBJ2-6; D gene ambiguous. Trimming removed 6 bases at V and 1 base at J, with 7 bases between. The CDR3 is made up of 14 amino acids. Germline values: CDR1 LNHDA, CDR2 SQIVND (reference sequence). The CDR3 spells CASSQTSGANVLTF. For the CDR3, the DNA is TGTGCCAGTAGCCAGACTTCTGGGGCCAACGTCCTGACTTTC.

This clone showed up just once. The chain employs TRBV6-5 and TRBJ2-2; TRBD1 matches 8 bases. The J segment lost 6 bases and the V segment lost 2 bases, leaving 5 bases of the junction unmatched. The CDR3 spans 15 residues. Germline loops: CDR1 MNHEY, CDR2 SVGAGI. CDR3 in DNA: TGTGCCAGCAGTTACGCGGACAGGGTGGCCGGGGAGCTGTTTTTT. Protein product: CASSYADRVAGELFF.

The rearrangement links TRBV5-1 to TRBJ1-4, with 8 nucleotides matching TRBD1. The V segment lost 2 bases and the J segment 7 bases; nucleotides outside the gene matches: 4. The germline V gene has CDR1 SGHRS and CDR2 YFSETQ. The CDR3 runs to 14 residues. Here the CDR3 DNA reads TGCGCCAGCAGCTTTACAGGGGGTATTGAAAAACTGTTTTTT. Its protein product is CASSFTGGIEKLFF.